This is a list of T cell receptor beta chains from one sample in a study of identical twins. MiXCR, run by TCRdb on the 5' RACE reads, gives a single entry per CDR3 protein. The sample yields under 900,000 distinct CDR3 sequences, 12% seen once. This sample also belongs to another study, concerning yellow fever vaccine responses in identical twins.

Sequenced: PBMCs. Source of these receptors: a woman younger than 30 in good health. Both conserved end residues are part of each CDR3. D genes are given only for firm matches. The size field is filled for only some rows; it gives once, few, many or a size class.

v_call	j_call	clone_size	d_call	cdr3_nt	cdr3_aa
TRBV10-3	TRBJ2-5	many	-	TGTGCCATCAGTGAGTTCACAGGGAATCGGGAGACCCAGTACTTC	CAISEFTGNRETQYF
TRBV27	TRBJ2-7	-	TRBD1	TGTGCCAGCGGGGGACAGCTCTACGAGCAGTACTTC	CASGGQLYEQYF
TRBV28	TRBJ2-5	-	-	TGTGCCAGCAGTTCGATAGCGGAGGGGGAGACCCAGTACTTC	CASSSIAEGETQYF
TRBV20-1	TRBJ2-7	-	TRBD2	TGCAGTGCCAAGATTAGACTAGCGGGAGGGCCCTACGAGCAGTACTTC	CSAKIRLAGGPYEQYF
TRBV9	TRBJ1-1	many	-	TGTGCCAGCACGGATGTAGAAGACACTGAAGCTTTCTTT	CASTDVEDTEAFF
TRBV6-1	TRBJ1-2	-	-	TGTGCCAGCAGTGGGGCAGCCGCCTGGTATATCTATGGCTACACCTTC	CASSGAAAWYIYGYTF
TRBV7-2	TRBJ2-2	many	TRBD2	TGTGCCAGCAGCACAGCTAGCGGGAGTCACACCGGGGAGCTGTTTTTT	CASSTASGSHTGELFF
TRBV5-8	TRBJ1-5	-	-	TGTGCCAGCAGCTTGGTGATGAGTGGCAATCAGCCCCAGCATTTT	CASSLVMSGNQPQHF
TRBV4-1	TRBJ2-5	few	-	TGCGCCAGCAGCCAAGGGGCGGCGCACCAAGAGACCCAGTACTTC	CASSQGAAHQETQYF
TRBV20-1	TRBJ2-5	-	TRBD2	TGCAGTGCTAGACGTATAGCGGGAAAAGAGACCCAGTACTTC	CSARRIAGKETQYF
TRBV28	TRBJ1-1	-	TRBD1	TGTGCCAGCACCGTAGACAGGGCGAACACTGAAGCTTTCTTT	CASTVDRANTEAFF
TRBV10-1	TRBJ2-7	-	-	TGCGCCAGCAGTGCGAGCGGTACCTACGAGCAGTACTTC	CASSASGTYEQYF
TRBV6-1	TRBJ1-6	-	TRBD1	TGTGCCAGCAGCCTCGGGGGACAGGATTATTCACCCCTCCACTTT	CASSLGGQDYSPLHF
TRBV4-1	TRBJ2-1	few	TRBD2	TGCGCCAGCAGCCAAGAGCTAGCGGGGTCCTACAATGAGCAGTTCTTC	CASSQELAGSYNEQFF
TRBV7-9	TRBJ1-1	-	-	TGTGCCAGCAGCTTCCGGGGGGCCGGAGCTTTCTTT	CASSFRGAGAFF
TRBV20-1	TRBJ2-1	few	TRBD2	TGCAGTGCTAGTGATAAGACTAGCGGGAGTTACAATGAGCAGTTCTTC	CSASDKTSGSYNEQFF
TRBV27	TRBJ1-2	few	-	TGTGCCAGCAAGACCACTCAGGGGAGAGGCTCCTATGGCTACACCTTC	CASKTTQGRGSYGYTF
TRBV6-1	TRBJ2-1	-	TRBD2	TGTGCCAGCAGGGGACTAGCGGGGGGGAACAATGAGCAGTTCTTC	CASRGLAGGNNEQFF
TRBV15	TRBJ2-1	-	-	TGTGCCACCAGCAGAGATGGTGGTCGAGGGGACTACAATGAGCAGTTCTTC	CATSRDGGRGDYNEQFF
TRBV5-1	TRBJ1-1	few	TRBD1	TGCGCCAGCAGCTTAGGGACAGGGGCAGCTGAAGCTTTCTTT	CASSLGTGAAEAFF
TRBV6-5	TRBJ2-1	many	-	TGTGCCAGCAGTTACTCATGGGACCACAATGAGCAGTTCTTC	CASSYSWDHNEQFF
TRBV11-2	TRBJ2-1	-	TRBD2	TGTGCCAGCAGCTTATCCCGCGTACCGGGACTAGCGGGGGGTTCCTACAATGAGCAGTTCTTC	CASSLSRVPGLAGGSYNEQFF
TRBV7-9	TRBJ2-3	few	-	TGTGCCAGCAGCGACGGGCGGGGAGATACGCAGTATTTT	CASSDGRGDTQYF
TRBV5-1	TRBJ2-1	many	-	TGCGCCAGCAGCTTGGATTCCCCCTACAATGAGCAGTTCTTC	CASSLDSPYNEQFF
TRBV6-1	TRBJ2-1	-	TRBD2	TGTGCCACCCGGCGAACTAGCGGAGGGGGGGATGAGCAGTTCTTC	CATRRTSGGGDEQFF
TRBV28	TRBJ2-5	-	-	TGTGCCAGCAGGGACACCGGCTCTAAAGAGACCCAGTACTTC	CASRDTGSKETQYF
TRBV5-1	TRBJ2-5	many	-	TGCGCCAGCAGCCAGTCCCCGGGGGCACAAGAGACCCAGTACTTC	CASSQSPGAQETQYF
TRBV3-1	TRBJ2-5	-	TRBD2	TGTGCCAGCAGCCAAGAACCCGGACTAGCGGGAGTCGTAGAGACCCAGTACTTC	CASSQEPGLAGVVETQYF
TRBV24-1	TRBJ2-2	-	TRBD2	TGTGCCACCGCGGGGGGAGTAGGGTCCGGGGAGCTGTTTTTT	CATAGGVGSGELFF
TRBV12-3/TRBV12-4	TRBJ2-1	few	-	TGTGCCAGCAGTTTCGACCTTAGGGGCAATGAGCAGTTCTTC	CASSFDLRGNEQFF
TRBV12-3/TRBV12-4	TRBJ2-5	-	TRBD2	TGTACCAGCAGTTTTCAGTTGGGTGGCGGGGGGTTACTGGAGACCCAGTACTTC	CTSSFQLGGGGLLETQYF
TRBV5-5	TRBJ2-1	few	TRBD2	TGTGCCAGCAGCCCGGCGCGGGGACTAGGGTTCTACAATGAGCAGTTCTTC	CASSPARGLGFYNEQFF
TRBV12-3/TRBV12-4	TRBJ2-1	many	-	TGTGCCAGCAGCCCTCAGGCCAGGGTTGAGCAGTTCTTC	CASSPQARVEQFF
TRBV12-3/TRBV12-4	TRBJ2-5	few	-	TGTGCCACACAACAGAGGGGAGGAAATGGGGCCCAGTACTTC	CATQQRGGNGAQYF
TRBV12-3/TRBV12-4	TRBJ1-6	many	TRBD1	TGTGCCAGCAGGGGACAGAATTATAATTCACCCCTCCACTTT	CASRGQNYNSPLHF
TRBV4-1	TRBJ2-2	-	-	TGCGCCAGCAGCTGGTTCAAGCGCCGACAGACTGAAGAGCTGTTTTTT	CASSWFKRRQTEELFF
TRBV9	TRBJ2-1	-	-	TGTGCCAGCAGCGTAAGGGCGGAAATGTCGAGCTCCTACAATGAGCAGTTCTTC	CASSVRAEMSSSYNEQFF
TRBV5-5	TRBJ2-2	few	-	TGTGCCAGCATCCCCGACGGACAAAACACCGGGGAGCTGTTTTTT	CASIPDGQNTGELFF
TRBV7-9	TRBJ2-5	-	TRBD1	TGTGCCAGCAGCTTTGGGTGGGTCAGGGGGCTTCAAGAGACCCAGTACTTC	CASSFGWVRGLQETQYF
TRBV28	TRBJ2-3	few	TRBD2	TGTGCCAGCAGTTTGGGTAGCGGGAGACGCACAGATACGCAGTATTTT	CASSLGSGRRTDTQYF
TRBV12-3/TRBV12-4	TRBJ2-3	-	-	TGTGCCAGCAGTTTAGTGGAGGCAGATACGCAGTATTTT	CASSLVEADTQYF
TRBV20-1	TRBJ2-1	-	-	TGCAGTGCTCTCACGGAGGTCTACAATGAGCAGTTCTTC	CSALTEVYNEQFF
TRBV7-8	TRBJ1-5	many	-	TGTGCCAGCAGCTCCCTGCAAGTTATACAGCCCCAGCATTTT	CASSSLQVIQPQHF
TRBV12-5	TRBJ2-3	many	-	TGTGCTAGTGGTTCGGGACACACAGATACGCAGTATTTT	CASGSGHTDTQYF
TRBV19	TRBJ2-1	-	TRBD2	TGTGCCAGTAGTCCCTATACTCGCCTAGCGGGCCACAATGAGCAGTTCTTC	CASSPYTRLAGHNEQFF
TRBV12-3/TRBV12-4	TRBJ2-1	many	-	TGTGCCAGCAACACTGTACCCCCGGCCTCCTACAATGAGCAGTTCTTC	CASNTVPPASYNEQFF
TRBV6-2/TRBV6-3	TRBJ2-7	-	TRBD2	TGTGCCAGCAGTTCCCAGGGGCTAGCGGGAAACGAGCAGTACTTC	CASSSQGLAGNEQYF
TRBV11-2	TRBJ2-2	many	-	TGTGCCAGCAGCTTAGAACCTAGCGAGAACACCGGGGAGCTGTTTTTT	CASSLEPSENTGELFF
TRBV6-5	TRBJ2-5	few	-	TGTGCCAGCAGTTACGTTAGCGGAGGGGGCGGAGAGACCCAGTACTTC	CASSYVSGGGGETQYF
TRBV28	TRBJ2-5	-	TRBD2	TGTGCCAGCAAAGGTGCTGCTAGCGGGGGATCCCAAGAGACCCAGTACTTC	CASKGAASGGSQETQYF
TRBV7-9	TRBJ2-2	many	-	TGTGCCAGCAGCTCGGGACCACGCTTGAACACCGGGGAGCTGTTTTTT	CASSSGPRLNTGELFF
TRBV15	TRBJ1-2	few	-	TGTGCCACCAGCAGAGATACAGCCTACTATGGCTACACCTTC	CATSRDTAYYGYTF
TRBV12-3/TRBV12-4	TRBJ2-7	many	TRBD1	TGTGCCAGCAACCTTGGACAGGGAGTGGGCGAGCAGTACTTC	CASNLGQGVGEQYF
TRBV9	TRBJ1-5	few	-	TGTGCCAGCAGCCCAGACAATTACAATCAGCCCCAGCATTTT	CASSPDNYNQPQHF
TRBV10-3	TRBJ2-2	few	-	TGTGCCATCAGCCAGGATACTAGCACCGGGGAGCTGTTTTTT	CAISQDTSTGELFF